The rows below give T cell receptor beta chains drawn from one sample of a study of shared clonotypes between healthy human individuals. Data came from immunoSEQ multiplex PCR; TCRdb stores just in-frame clones and leaves some out. The data hold around 700,000 clones, with around three quarters observed a single time. The sample was memory CD4+ T cells sorted from blood. These receptors were taken from a woman in her 30s in good health. CDR3s include the opening cysteine and the closing phenylalanine or tryptophan. Each record gives: CDR3 protein, CDR3 DNA, CDR3 length, D gene, J gene, clone size, V gene. The D gene is left open where the match is weak. The size of a clone is reported for some rows only, either as once, few or many, or as a class for expanded clones.

cdr3_aa: CASSRLQETQYF
cdr3_nt: TGTGCCAGCTCCAGACTCCAAGAGACCCAGTACTTC
cdr3_length: 12
d_call: NA
j_call: TRBJ2-5
clone_size: many
v_call: TRBV6-1

cdr3_aa: CASRYRGANVLTF
cdr3_nt: TGTGCCAGCAGGTACAGGGGGGCCAACGTCCTGACTTTC
cdr3_length: 13
d_call: NA
j_call: TRBJ2-6
clone_size: many
v_call: TRBV28

cdr3_aa: CASSTNRGLTDTQYF
cdr3_nt: TGTGCCAGCAGTACTAACAGGGGGCTCACAGATACGCAGTATTTT
cdr3_length: 15
d_call: TRBD1
j_call: TRBJ2-3
clone_size: NA
v_call: TRBV28

cdr3_aa: CASSAAHGTAMGTQYF
cdr3_nt: TGTGCCAGCAGTGCCGCACACGGGACAGCCATGGGGACCCAGTACTTC
cdr3_length: 16
d_call: TRBD1
j_call: TRBJ2-5
clone_size: NA
v_call: TRBV2

cdr3_aa: CASSGDYGTQYF
cdr3_nt: TGTGCCAGCAGTGGGGACTACGGTACGCAGTATTTT
cdr3_length: 12
d_call: TRBD2
j_call: TRBJ2-3
clone_size: NA
v_call: TRBV2

cdr3_aa: CASSYGTNEAFF
cdr3_nt: TGTGCCAGCAGCTACGGGACAAACGAAGCTTTCTTT
cdr3_length: 12
d_call: NA
j_call: TRBJ1-1
clone_size: NA
v_call: TRBV5-6

cdr3_aa: CASNGGVSRVLNEQFF
cdr3_nt: TGTGCCAGCAACGGGGGGGTATCTCGGGTTCTCAATGAGCAGTTCTTC
cdr3_length: 16
d_call: TRBD2
j_call: TRBJ2-1
clone_size: NA
v_call: TRBV9

cdr3_aa: CASSLTGESSYEQYF
cdr3_nt: TGCGCCAGCAGCTTAACAGGGGAATCCTCCTACGAGCAGTACTTC
cdr3_length: 15
d_call: TRBD1
j_call: TRBJ2-7
clone_size: NA
v_call: TRBV5-1

cdr3_aa: CASSSATSAQETQYF
cdr3_nt: TGCGCCAGCAGCTCCGCTACTAGCGCCCAAGAGACCCAGTACTTC
cdr3_length: 15
d_call: TRBD2
j_call: TRBJ2-5
clone_size: NA
v_call: TRBV5-1

cdr3_aa: CAILSGTIVGEQYF
cdr3_nt: TGTGCCATTTTATCCGGGACAATCGTGGGGGAGCAGTACTTC
cdr3_length: 14
d_call: NA
j_call: TRBJ2-7
clone_size: NA
v_call: TRBV6-1

cdr3_aa: CASSLGDRDLGEQYF
cdr3_nt: TGCGCCAGCAGCTTGGGGGACAGAGATTTAGGCGAGCAGTACTTC
cdr3_length: 15
d_call: TRBD1
j_call: TRBJ2-7
clone_size: NA
v_call: TRBV5-1

cdr3_aa: CASTYDGEETQYF
cdr3_nt: TGCGCCAGCACCTACGACGGGGAAGAGACCCAGTACTTC
cdr3_length: 13
d_call: NA
j_call: TRBJ2-5
clone_size: NA
v_call: TRBV5-1

cdr3_aa: CASSQWLKGTEAFF
cdr3_nt: TGCGCCAGCAGTCAATGGTTGAAGGGCACTGAAGCTTTCTTT
cdr3_length: 14
d_call: NA
j_call: TRBJ1-1
clone_size: NA
v_call: TRBV23-1

cdr3_aa: CASSADAGNTIYF
cdr3_nt: TGTGCCAGCAGTGCCGATGCTGGAAACACCATATATTTT
cdr3_length: 13
d_call: NA
j_call: TRBJ1-3
clone_size: NA
v_call: TRBV6-6

cdr3_aa: CATSRRGQDTEAFF
cdr3_nt: TGTGCCACCAGTCGGAGAGGACAGGACACTGAAGCTTTCTTT
cdr3_length: 14
d_call: TRBD1
j_call: TRBJ1-1
clone_size: NA
v_call: TRBV15

cdr3_aa: CAWSVPGQAQKLFF
cdr3_nt: TGTGCCTGGAGTGTGCCGGGACAGGCGCAAAAACTGTTTTTT
cdr3_length: 14
d_call: TRBD1
j_call: TRBJ1-4
clone_size: many
v_call: TRBV30

cdr3_aa: CASSPREDQPQHF
cdr3_nt: TGTGCCAGCTCACCGAGGGAAGATCAGCCCCAGCATTTT
cdr3_length: 13
d_call: NA
j_call: TRBJ1-5
clone_size: NA
v_call: TRBV18

cdr3_aa: CASSIAQAVEGDTQYF
cdr3_nt: TGTGCCAGTAGTATTGCTCAGGCCGTCGAAGGAGATACGCAGTATTTT
cdr3_length: 16
d_call: NA
j_call: TRBJ2-3
clone_size: few
v_call: TRBV19

cdr3_aa: CASSVWSSGTDTQYF
cdr3_nt: TGTGCCAGCAGTGTATGGTCTAGCGGCACAGATACGCAGTATTTT
cdr3_length: 15
d_call: NA
j_call: TRBJ2-3
clone_size: NA
v_call: TRBV2

cdr3_aa: CASSETPDLGGQETQYF
cdr3_nt: TGTGCCAGCAGTGAGACACCAGACCTCGGAGGTCAAGAGACCCAGTACTTC
cdr3_length: 17
d_call: NA
j_call: TRBJ2-5
clone_size: few
v_call: TRBV25-1

cdr3_aa: CASREQGTHQPQHF
cdr3_nt: TGCGCCAGCAGAGAACAGGGAACCCATCAGCCCCAGCATTTT
cdr3_length: 14
d_call: NA
j_call: TRBJ1-5
clone_size: once
v_call: TRBV10-2

cdr3_aa: CATSRVRTGASSYNSPLHF
cdr3_nt: TGTGCCACCAGCAGAGTTAGGACGGGGGCGAGCTCCTATAATTCACCCCTCCACTTT
cdr3_length: 19
d_call: NA
j_call: TRBJ1-6
clone_size: NA
v_call: TRBV15

cdr3_aa: CASIPGQGHIQYF
cdr3_nt: TGTGCCAGCATCCCGGGACAGGGGCACATTCAGTACTTC
cdr3_length: 13
d_call: TRBD1
j_call: TRBJ2-4
clone_size: NA
v_call: TRBV6-1

cdr3_aa: CSAGAVAGGPNEQFF
cdr3_nt: TGCAGCGCTGGGGCGGTAGCGGGAGGGCCGAATGAGCAGTTCTTC
cdr3_length: 15
d_call: TRBD2
j_call: TRBJ2-1
clone_size: NA
v_call: TRBV29-1

cdr3_aa: CASSFLGSGELFF
cdr3_nt: TGCGCCAGCAGCTTTCTAGGATCCGGGGAGCTGTTTTTT
cdr3_length: 13
d_call: NA
j_call: TRBJ2-2
clone_size: NA
v_call: TRBV5-1

cdr3_aa: CASSPSDTQYF
cdr3_nt: TGTGCCAGCAGCCCATCCGATACGCAGTATTTT
cdr3_length: 11
d_call: NA
j_call: TRBJ2-3
clone_size: NA
v_call: TRBV6-6

cdr3_aa: CASSFRGYTETQYF
cdr3_nt: TGTGCCAGCAGCTTTAGGGGATATACAGAGACCCAGTACTTC
cdr3_length: 14
d_call: NA
j_call: TRBJ2-5
clone_size: NA
v_call: TRBV13

cdr3_aa: CATSRGRAGGEQYF
cdr3_nt: TGTGCCACCAGCAGAGGGAGAGCGGGAGGCGAGCAGTACTTC
cdr3_length: 14
d_call: TRBD2
j_call: TRBJ2-7
clone_size: NA
v_call: TRBV15